This entry features one TCR beta chain sequence. Its antigen is still unknown. No much larger clonotype is one base removed from it; base qualities were not supplied. Library preparation employed the immunoSEQ multiplex PCR assay. A mixture of 60 forward primers for TCR Vbeta segments and 13 reverse primers for TCR Jbeta segments was used in the multiplex PCR. The CDR3 region of rearranged TCR beta genes was amplified from genomic DNA by a multiplex PCR assay. The amplified TCR beta libraries were sequenced on the Illumina HiSeq System as 87-base-pair reads. The original pipeline was this. A later analysis tallied roughly 78 million unique TCR beta chains across the 666 repertoires, and about 10 million of those chains were shared by two or more donors. Raw reads were error-corrected and collapsed into unique sequences by a nearest-neighbor algorithm in which closely related sequences were merged to remove PCR and sequencing errors. Alignment of CDR3 sequences to IMGT reference sequences was used to assign V, D and J gene segments. For a sequence to be retained, a match of at least six nucleotides was required to both a V gene segment and a J gene segment. A rearrangement counted as productive if the CDR3 had no stop codons and remained in frame with V and J, and every other rearrangement counted as non-productive. Following IMGT convention, CDR3 was defined as the stretch from the second conserved V-encoded cysteine to the conserved J-encoded phenylalanine. In an earlier analysis of roughly 610 of the donors, sequences lacking an unambiguous match to a single V gene segment were excluded. An earlier analysis of over 450 of the donors classified V segments as functional when productive rearrangements were above 56.7% and as segregating when the standard deviation between donors was above 5%. To diagnose cytomegalovirus status from the catalog of TCR beta chain sequences, a statistical classification framework was built. In a later analysis, V and J genes were assigned by comparing TCR nucleotide sequences against IMGT/GENE-DB human TR gene sequences. A later analysis assigned CDR3 sequences and most-parsimonious VDJ recombination scenarios with the TCRdist pipeline. A later analysis defined each TCR beta chain by its CDR3 amino acid sequence plus V-gene family, and excluded reads lacking a unique V-gene family. In a later analysis, 500 to 700 highly shared, low-generation-probability nucleotide sequences were removed to address suspected cross-contamination and a sequencing artifact. For each public chain, a later analysis derived a clonal expansion index from normalized ranks of inferred template counts within each repertoire. A later analysis computed generation probabilities with a VDJ recombination model fitted to out-of-frame rearrangements, and checked the results against IGoR. Hypergeometric tests were used in a later analysis to score TCR-TCR, TCR-HLA and TCR-CMV co-occurrence, with a repertoire-size bias correction applied to the TCR pairs. A later analysis estimated false discovery rates by permuting HLA or CMV assignments 20 times. In a later analysis, co-occurring TCRs were grouped using DBSCAN, with TCRdist sequence similarity added in when clustering inside HLA-allele-positive subsets. Repertoires with fewer than 30,000 or more than 120,000 public chains, plus five repertoires with anomalous nucleotide sharing, were excluded from co-occurrence clustering. The table was pulled from immuneACCESS by TCRdb, which kept in-frame rearrangements only. Such tables lose some clones; where checked, under half of the loss comes from unresolved V genes, and the rest has no known cause. The V and J calls and the clone size are those of that table, but D and trimming were determined from the DNA. This sample holds approximately 79,000 clones; over 65% were observed only once. Jointly, the top ten make up more than 8.5% of the sample.

The sample is drawn from a study of cytomegalovirus exposure and HLA in healthy donors (TCRdb year 2017). Turning to the overall study: In an earlier analysis of under 600 of the donors, approximately 260 Gb of sequence data and some 120 million unique TCR beta sequences from roughly 180 million T cells were reported. An early release covering some 640 HLA-typed donors comprised around 300 gigabases of sequencing data and tens of millions of unique TCR sequences. The genetic ancestry cluster associated with self-reported Caucasian donors included about 81% of the roughly 360 genotyped donors. The study was designed to test whether signatures of past pathogen exposure could be identified by cataloging public T cell receptors. The T cell repertoires of under 750 subjects were profiled by immunosequencing and related to cytomegalovirus serostatus. In addition to the first cohort of 666 subjects, a separate validation cohort of 120 different subjects was used. High-throughput TCR immunosequencing, statistical association of individual TCRs with disease status, and machine learning were combined to predict cytomegalovirus infection status. A later analysis re-examined previously published TCR beta repertoires from 610 or so donors and added high-resolution HLA genotyping to investigate patterns of TCR occurrence. In the later analysis, no new phenotypic data were used to find candidate immune exposures; instead, reliance was placed on TCR beta sequences and their occurrence across donors. To decide whether each TCR beta V gene segment behaved as functional or pseudogenic, an earlier analysis of some 580 of the donors relied on high-throughput TCR beta sequencing. Donor age, sex, ethnicity and CMV serostatus were compiled alongside the repertoire data. In a later genetic analysis, genome-wide SNP genotypes for about three fifths of the 666 donors were used, and that subset was treated as a discovery cohort. All discovery cohort repertoires had been generated using a single sequencing platform. Both class I and class II loci were covered by HLA typing, at four-digit resolution. Typing coverage differed by locus: A, B, C, DRB1 and DQB1 were typed in roughly 629-630 donors, DQA1 in approximately 520, DPA1 in over 600, and DPB1 in approximately 450. Roughly five DR-DQ haplotypes were handled as single units for association and clustering, since linkage in the cohort was strong. Among about 400 genotyped donors of the cohort, an average of approximately 240,000 unique TCR beta nucleotide sequences was sequenced per donor, of which roughly 17% were non-productive.

The cohort consisted of fewer than 700 healthy bone marrow donors. At the time of sampling, all cohort members were nominally healthy, though unrecorded immune exposures were likely present. The donor tested CMV seropositive, placing the donor among the roughly 300 seropositive members of the cohort. Every donor gave a peripheral blood sample, and the peripheral blood mononuclear cells from that sample were used for TCR beta sequencing. The Qiagen DNeasy Blood Extraction Kit was used to extract genomic DNA from the blood cell samples. The germline V end is reduced by 1 base and the J end by 7 bases; junction bases left unmatched: 3. Reading the germline V gene (reference sequence) gives CDR1 SEHNR and CDR2 FQNEAQ. The CDR3 spans 14 residues, from the cysteine through the phenylalanine. Only CDR3 DNA is held: 42 bases, read in frame from base 1. Findings and caveats that apply to the study as a whole: A further reported finding was that TCR beta sequences accurately predicted the HLA-A and HLA-B alleles for most subjects in the first cohort. Roughly uniform sequencing depth across donors was assumed in presence/absence analyses, although this assumption may not hold. The authors suggested that the approach could potentially be extended to other disease states and immunological phenotypes. For the cohort, immune exposure information was limited to CMV serostatus. The 87-base-pair reads could not distinguish some IMGT-functional V segments, including TRBV6-2 and TRBV6-3, so those segments were excluded. Only TCR beta chains were sequenced in this cohort, and the absence of alpha or paired-chain data limited detectable features. According to a later analysis, parvovirus B19, influenza, CMV and Epstein-Barr virus appeared linked to several top co-occurrence clusters. A cluster of highly shared sequence variants was judged likely to represent a technical artifact of the sequencing pipeline. In a later genetic analysis, fewer N-insertions in productive TCRs were reported among donors in an Asian-associated ancestry cluster than the 666-donor mean. In a later analysis, HLA-associated TCR beta chains showed more clonal expansion and lower generation probabilities than non-associated chains that were equally common. In both the original and validation cohorts, the classifier was reported to diagnose cytomegalovirus status with high specificity and sensitivity. In the study, approximately 160 TCR beta chains were listed as associated with cytomegalovirus. V-gene and J-gene trimming of TCR beta chains was associated with a missense DCLRE1C variant in a later genetic analysis, and the association was replicated in an independent cohort. A later analysis associated 16,951 TCR beta sequences with specific HLA alleles at a false discovery rate of 0.05. When HLA alleles, especially DR and DQ, strongly co-occurred, attributing TCR associations to individual alleles was difficult. A later analysis found that TCR association rates varied across HLA loci, with DRB1 alleles showing the most associated TCRs and HLA-C alleles the fewest. A few of the identified cytomegalovirus-associated TCR beta chains were confirmed in vitro to be specific for cytomegalovirus antigens. According to a later analysis, most CMV-associated TCR beta chains appeared to be HLA-restricted, and the HLA associations seemed to be driven largely by CMV exposure. Most TCR sequences were observed very rarely across donors, whereas some public TCRs were present in many individuals. Because counts were too low, 15 to 20 rarely observed V segments, including chromosome 9 orphons, were excluded from the earlier analysis of some 540 of the donors. Because HLA typing was missing for some donors at each locus, association tests included only the typed subset. Correlated functional status among segregating V segments might be attributable to linkage disequilibrium, but an unknown experimental factor could not be ruled out. In an earlier analysis of about 600 of the donors, most TCR beta V segments appeared in productive rearrangements about 87% or about 30% of the time, broadly matching IMGT annotations.

The source is a man between 35 and 55 years old in good health and CMV-seropositive. Material for sequencing was PBMCs. Recombination linked TRBV7-9 to TRBJ2-1, with 8 bases in between that match TRBD2. In nucleotide form, the sequence is TGTGCCAGCAGCTTAGTCGCGGGAGGAAATGAGCAGTTCTTC. Its amino acids are CASSLVAGGNEQFF.